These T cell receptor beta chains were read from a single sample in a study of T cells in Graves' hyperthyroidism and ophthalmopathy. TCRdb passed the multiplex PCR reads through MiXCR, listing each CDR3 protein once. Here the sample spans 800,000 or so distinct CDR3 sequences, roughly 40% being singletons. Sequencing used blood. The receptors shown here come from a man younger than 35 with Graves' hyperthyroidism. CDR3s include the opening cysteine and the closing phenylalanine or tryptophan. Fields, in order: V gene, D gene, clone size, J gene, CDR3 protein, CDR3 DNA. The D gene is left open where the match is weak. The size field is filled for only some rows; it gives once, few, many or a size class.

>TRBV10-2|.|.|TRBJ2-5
CAGSELRSQETQYF
TGCGCCGGCAGTGAGCTACGGAGCCAAGAGACCCAGTACTTC
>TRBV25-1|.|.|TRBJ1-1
CARPFRENTEAFF
TGTGCTAGGCCGTTCCGGGAGAACACTGAAGCTTTCTTT
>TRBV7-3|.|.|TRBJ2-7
CASSQVVAYEQYF
TGTGCCAGCAGCCAAGTGGTTGCCTACGAGCAGTACTTC
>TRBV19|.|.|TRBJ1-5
CATRRQSNQPQHF
TGTGCCACCAGGCGGCAGTCTAATCAGCCCCAGCATTTT
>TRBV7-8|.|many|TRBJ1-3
CASSPGRWSSGNTIYF
TGTGCCAGCAGTCCGGGACGCTGGAGCTCTGGAAACACCATATATTTT
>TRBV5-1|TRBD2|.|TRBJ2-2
CASSGLAGSYTGELFF
TGCGCCAGCAGCGGTCTAGCGGGAAGTTATACCGGGGAGCTGTTTTTT
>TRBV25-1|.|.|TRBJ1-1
CASKRGLNTEAFF
TGTGCCAGCAAAAGGGGTTTGAACACTGAAGCTTTCTTT
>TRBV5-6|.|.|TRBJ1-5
CASSLDTRVGSQHF
TGTGCCAGCAGCTTGGACACCAGAGTGGGGTCCCAGCATTTT
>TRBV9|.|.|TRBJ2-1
CASSVAGNNEQFF
TGTGCCAGCAGCGTAGCGGGCAACAATGAGCAGTTCTTC
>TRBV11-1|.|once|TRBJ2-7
CASSWATAFSSSPRGYEQYF
TGTGCCAGCAGCTGGGCGACGGCCTTCAGCTCGAGTCCCAGGGGCTACGAGCAGTACTTC
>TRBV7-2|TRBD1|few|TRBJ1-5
CASSLGQGFYQPQHF
TGTGCCAGCAGCTTGGGACAGGGGTTCTATCAGCCCCAGCATTTT
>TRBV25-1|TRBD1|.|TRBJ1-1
CATGGGNTEAFF
TGTGCTACAGGGGGAGGGAACACTGAAGCTTTCTTT
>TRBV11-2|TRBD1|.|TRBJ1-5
CASSLDPPGQGPQHF
TGTGCCAGCAGCTTAGATCCTCCGGGACAGGGCCCCCAGCATTTT
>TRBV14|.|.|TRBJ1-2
CASSQDGGQSYGYTF
TGTGCCAGCAGCCAAGACGGGGGGCAGAGCTATGGCTACACCTTC
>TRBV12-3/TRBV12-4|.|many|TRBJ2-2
CASKPPTGELFF
TGTGCCAGCAAACCGCCCACCGGGGAGCTGTTTTTT
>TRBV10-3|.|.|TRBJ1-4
CATQQGLDEKLFF
TGTGCCACTCAACAGGGTCTGGATGAAAAACTGTTTTTT
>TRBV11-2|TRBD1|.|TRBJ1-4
CASRTTTGGAEKLFF
TGTGCCAGCAGAACGACGACAGGGGGCGCGGAAAAACTGTTTTTT
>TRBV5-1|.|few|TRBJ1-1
CASSTEQGLLDTEAFF
TGCGCCAGCAGCACAGAACAGGGACTGTTAGACACTGAAGCTTTCTTT